The text below deals with one TCR beta chain. What it binds is unknown. These data belong to a study of cytomegalovirus exposure and HLA in healthy donors. Findings of the study overall: The presence/absence work took it that sequencing depth was about the same across donors. Clonal expansion, a later analysis showed, was greater in HLA-associated TCR beta chains than in equally common others.

PCR used 60 Vbeta primers and 13 Jbeta primers. Sequencing was performed with immunoSEQ multiplex PCR; in TCRdb, only in-frame clones are kept and a portion is missing. The top ten hold approximately 0.87% of the sample, which has around 150,000 clones, roughly 80% seen once. J lost 2 bases, V lost 4 bases, and 8 bases had no gene match. The CDR3 is made up of 14 amino acids. The germline gives CDR1 GTSNPN, CDR2 SVGIG (reference sequence). Specimen: PBMCs. This receptor was identified in a girl aged 2 to 9 in good health and CMV-seropositive. V is TRBV30 and J is TRBJ2-7; TRBD2 aligns across 7 bases. DNA of the CDR3: TGTGCCTGGAATCCCTATCGGGGGGCCTACGAGCAGTACTTC. This encodes CAWNPYRGAYEQYF.